These 15 T cell receptor beta chains were sequenced from one sample in a study of breast tumors, draining lymph nodes, adjacent tissues. One entry per CDR3 protein results from TCRdb running MiXCR on the multiplex PCR reads. The data show approximately 150,000 distinct CDR3 sequences, roughly a third seen once. Samples came from axillary lymph nodes draining the breast cancer. Sequenced sample: axillary lymph node tissue. These receptor sequences come from a female donor with breast cancer. Some clones in this sample may be carry-over from other donors' samples.

The chain carries TRBV2 and TRBJ2-5, with 8 bases fitting TRBD1. V shed 10 bases, J shed 0 bases, and the junction held 10 bases outside the gene matches. The CDR3 runs to 15 residues. From germline, CDR1 is SNHLY and CDR2 FYNNEI. The CDR3 region has the DNA TGTGCCACCGAAGACAGGGGTTCCTACCAAGAGACCCAGTACTTC. This translates into CATEDRGSYQETQYF.

This clonotype was observed many times. The V and J genes are TRBV7-2 and TRBJ2-5; TRBD2 agrees at 10 bases. The CDR3 sequence is 14 residues long. With V trimmed by 7 bases and J by 2 bases, 4 bases remained unmatched. CDR1 is SGHTA and CDR2 is FQGNSA in the germline V gene. CDR3 coding DNA: TGTGCCAGCACCTTTAGCGGGAGGCAAGAGACCCAGTACTTC. Translated: CASTFSGRQETQYF.

With respect to this clonotype: A clone one base away is much larger, so this may be a read error. V is TRBV12-3 or TRBV12-4 and J is TRBJ2-2, with 9 bases aligning to TRBD1. The CDR3 consists of 15 residues. In DNA form, the CDR3 reads TGTGCCAGCAGTTTACGGGACAGGGCCACCGGGGAGCTGCTTTTT. Translation gives CASSLRDRATGELLF.

This clonotype has more than one count but fewer than ten. Just one base apart from a much larger clone, this may be a read error. The CDR3 does not close with the conserved phenylalanine or tryptophan, likely indicating a read error. This chain connects TRBV9 to TRBJ2-7; weak D call: TRBD2 (5 bases). The germline V and J ends were trimmed by 4 bases and 0 bases, with 8 bases remaining between them. Germline CDR1 is SGDLS and CDR2 is YYNGEE. The CDR3 contains 13 residues. The CDR3, as DNA: TGTGCCAGCAGCCGGGATCCCTCCTACGAGCAGTACTCC. Its protein product is CASSRDPSYEQYS.

This clonotype has a count of ten or more. The chain has TRBV5-1 and TRBJ2-7, with 8 nucleotides matching TRBD1. V dropped 1 base and J dropped 5; count of bases not matched to a gene: 5. Looked up from germline, CDR1 is SGHRS and CDR2 is YFSETQ. The CDR3 loop spans 14 amino acids. The CDR3 is CASSLRDRRDEQYF. The CDR3, as DNA: TGCGCCAGCAGCTTGAGGGACAGGAGGGACGAGCAGTACTTC.

The V gene is TRBV6-1, the J gene TRBJ2-1; the match to TRBD2 covers 9 bases. V shed 1 base, J shed 3 bases, and the junction held 19 bases outside the gene matches. The CDR3 sequence is 21 residues long. Germline CDR1 reads MNHNS; CDR2 reads SASEGT. CDR3: CASSEDSGRGRGGFLYNEQFF. DNA of the CDR3: TGTGCCAGCAGTGAAGATAGTGGAAGGGGGCGGGGGGGCTTTCTCTACAATGAGCAGTTCTTC.

Remarks on this clonotype: The junction departs from the called germline gene at one end, perhaps through a read error. V gene TRBV5-6 combines with J gene TRBJ1-6; the D is unclear. The CDR3 is 13 residues long. Germline V gene lookup returns CDR1 SGHDT and CDR2 YYEEEE. The CDR3 DNA is TGTGCCAGCAGCTTGGGGGCGGATTCACCTCTCCACTTT. This codes for CASSLGADSPLHF.

This clonotype has only one observation. This may be a read error: a much more frequent sequence differs by one nucleotide. This chain connects TRBV3-1 to TRBJ2-7; the D is unclear. Deletions cut 8 bases from V and 1 base from J, with 9 bases between. The CDR3 totals 12 residues. Germline-derived CDR1 and CDR2 are LGHDT and YNNKEL (reference sequence). The CDR3, as DNA: TGTGCCAGCCGCCGGATGTCCTACGAGCAGTACTTC. Translating gives CASRRMSYEQYF.

This clonotype was counted at least ten times. The rearrangement joins TRBV25-1 to TRBJ2-7; the D call may be TRBD1 or TRBD2 (6 bases each). V lost 8 bases and J 1 base, leaving 15 bases between the germline ends. CDR1 and CDR2 (germline): MGHDK, SYGVNS. CDR3 length: 14 amino acids. CDR3 loop: CASSVGGRSYEQYF. In DNA, the CDR3 is TGTGCCAGCTCCGTAGGGGGGAGGTCCTACGAGCAGTACTTC.

The chain recombines TRBV19 with TRBJ2-3, with D perhaps TRBD1 (6 bases). This CDR3 comprises 16 residues. The germline V gene encodes CDR1 LNHDA and CDR2 SQIVND (reference sequence). Trimming cost V 4 bases and J 1 base, with 15 bases left between them. The CDR3 DNA sequence: TGTGCCAGTAGTACCGGCAACTCAGGGGGCACAGATACGCAGTATTTT. Its protein product is CASSTGNSGGTDTQYF.

Points on this clonotype: This may come from a read error, since a much larger clone is one base off. The chain joins TRBV6-5 to TRBJ2-1, with 7 bases identical to TRBD1. The CDR3 runs 14 residues. Germline loops: CDR1 MNHEY, CDR2 SVGAGI. Losses at the gene ends were 10 bases for V and 1 base for J; bases not matched to a gene: 7. The CDR3 here is CATTRGPSYNEQFF. The DNA of the CDR3 is TGTGCCACTACAAGGGGGCCTTCCTACAATGAGCAGTTCTTC.

This clonotype was detected many times. The genes are TRBV4-1 and TRBJ2-3; D is tentatively TRBD1 or TRBD2 (7 bases each). V lost 5 bases, J lost 4 bases, and 19 bases lay in between. There are 16 residues in the CDR3. Germline CDR1 is MGHRA and CDR2 is YSYEKL. The CDR3 DNA sequence: TGCGCCAGCAGCGCACAAGGGGGCGGGGGTCCAGATACGCAGTATTTT. Protein product: CASSAQGGGGPDTQYF.

This chain uses TRBV2 with TRBJ2-2; either TRBD1 or TRBD2 may supply D (6 bases each). V was clipped by 8 bases and J by 6 bases, with 16 bases between them. Germline CDR1 reads SNHLY; CDR2 reads FYNNEI. The CDR3 length is 14 residues. Here the CDR3 DNA reads TGTGCCAGCGGGGGGCAGGGAAACGCCGGGGAGCTGTTTTTT. Translating gives CASGGQGNAGELFF.

This clonotype was found many times. A much larger clone is a single base away; this may be a read error. This chain uses TRBV20-1 with TRBJ2-3, with D unresolved. The CDR3 extends over 17 amino acids. V shed 0 bases and J shed 2 bases, with 18 bases lying between them. Germline CDR1 DFQATT, CDR2 SNEGSKA (reference sequence). The CDR3 sequence: CSAREGVAEADTDTQYF. CDR3 DNA: TGCAGTGCTAGAGAGGGCGTTGCGGAAGCCGACACAGATACGCAGTATTTT.

CDR3 in amino acids: CSARRLDGTNTGLLFF. The CDR3 coding sequence is TGCAGTGCCCGACGGTTAGACGGGACGAACACCGGGTTGCTGTTTTTT. The chain recombines TRBV20-1 with TRBJ2-2; tentatively, D is TRBD1 or TRBD2 (5 bases each). The V and J ends lost 6 bases and 13 bases respectively, with 30 bases between them. This CDR3 comprises 16 residues. Germline V gene lookup returns CDR1 DFQATT and CDR2 SNEGSKA (reference sequence).